The rows below give T cell receptor beta chains drawn from one sample of a study of T cells in localized non-small cell lung cancer. This table comes from immunoSEQ multiplex PCR, and its TCRdb copy is limited to in-frame clones, with some not included. The data contain 24,000 or so clones, approximately 86% of them singletons. This material consisted of peripheral blood, taken before any cancer treatment. Every receptor here comes from a female donor aged 60 or older with stage I lung adenocarcinoma. The CDR3 runs from the conserved cysteine through the conserved F or W. The order of the fields is V gene, clone size, D gene, J gene, CDR3 DNA, CDR3 protein. D genes are given only for firm matches. Where a row states a size, it is once, few, many or the class of an expanded clone; other rows omit it.

>TRBV2|.|.|TRBJ1-1
TGTGCCAGCAGCTTCAGTGGGACTGAAGCTTTCTTT
CASSFSGTEAFF
>TRBV7-6|once|TRBD2|TRBJ2-7
TGTGCCAGCAGCCTACAAGAGGGAGGGACTAGCGGGAGGGTCACCTCCTACGAGCAGTACTTC
CASSLQEGGTSGRVTSYEQYF
>TRBV18|few|.|TRBJ2-5
TGTGCCAGCTCAAGGGACGCCCAAGAGACCCAGTACTTC
CASSRDAQETQYF
>TRBV6-1|.|.|TRBJ1-2
TGTGCCAGCAGTGAAGCTGGGAGAAACTATGGCTACACCTTC
CASSEAGRNYGYTF
>TRBV6-4|.|.|TRBJ1-1
TGTGCCAGCAGTGACAGGATGAACACTGAAGCTTTCTTT
CASSDRMNTEAFF
>TRBV7-9|once|.|TRBJ1-3
TGTGCCAGCAGCTTAGCGGCCAACTCTGGAAACACCATATATTTT
CASSLAANSGNTIYF
>TRBV7-7|.|.|TRBJ2-1
TGTGCTAGCAGCCAAAACACCGGGACGAATGAGCAGTTCTTC
CASSQNTGTNEQFF
>TRBV5-4|.|.|TRBJ1-3
TGTGCCAGCAGCTTGGCCGGGGGAAGGGTCTCTGGAAACACCATATATTTT
CASSLAGGRVSGNTIYF
>TRBV14|.|.|TRBJ1-5
TGTGCCAGCAGCCAAGGAGCAAGACAGCCCCAGCATTTT
CASSQGARQPQHF
>TRBV11-1|.|TRBD2|TRBJ2-3
TGTGCCAGCAGCTACAGGACTAGCTTTACAGATACGCAGTATTTT
CASSYRTSFTDTQYF
>TRBV6-1|.|.|TRBJ2-7
TGTGCCAGCAGTGTTGATAGGGCCTACGAGCAGTACTTC
CASSVDRAYEQYF
>TRBV11-1|.|.|TRBJ1-1
TGTGCCAGCAGCTTAGGAATTCCCATGAACACTGAAGCTTTCTTT
CASSLGIPMNTEAFF
>TRBV6-5|once|.|TRBJ1-1
TGTGCCAGCAGTTACGACAGGTTGTCTGAAGCTTTCTTT
CASSYDRLSEAFF
>TRBV4-2|once|TRBD2|TRBJ2-7
TGTGCCAGCAGCCAAGACCTGGGGTGGCCGGGAGGTTTCTACGAGCAGTACTTC
CASSQDLGWPGGFYEQYF